The next 28 T cell receptor beta chains were all read from a single sample in a study of post-analysis software for immune sequencing data. Study observations and caveats: With TRBV5-6, TRBV5-1 and TRBV20-1 included, a handful of TRBV segments were more frequent in patients than in controls.

No antigen has been identified for these receptors. cDNA libraries for TCR beta contained unique molecular identifiers. TCRdb ran MiXCR on the PCR reads and lists one entry per CDR3 protein. This table holds roughly 540,000 distinct CDR3 sequences, 34% found once. Specimen: blood. Every receptor here comes from a girl aged 2-17 years with multiple sclerosis.

This clonotype was seen a handful of times. The CDR3 coding sequence is TGTGCCAGCAGCTTAACCACCGGGACTAGCGGGGGTGCCCAAGAGACCCAGTACTTC. It encodes CASSLTTGTSGGAQETQYF. The chain employs TRBV5-5 and TRBJ2-5, with 14 bases identical to TRBD2. V lost 2 bases to trimming and J lost 1 base; unmatched junction nucleotides: 10. Germline CDR1 SGHKS, CDR2 YYEKEE (reference sequence). The CDR3 contains 19 residues.

The chain carries TRBV5-1 and TRBJ2-7; 9 positions match TRBD2. This CDR3 has 15 amino acids. From germline, CDR1 is SGHRS and CDR2 YFSETQ. V dropped 2 bases and J dropped 7; count of bases not matched to a gene: 10. The CDR3 loop reads CASSFRVAGDAEQYF. CDR3 nucleotides: TGCGCCAGCAGCTTCCGGGTAGCGGGGGACGCTGAGCAGTACTTC.

This chain links TRBV7-3 with TRBJ1-2; perhaps TRBD1 as D (6 bases). There are 16 residues in the CDR3. V was pared by 3 bases and J by 2 bases, with 16 bases between. The germline CDR1 and CDR2 sequences are SGHTA and FQGTGA. Written as DNA, the CDR3 is TGTGCCAGCAGCTTTTTTACAGGGTTCCGCAACTATGGCTACACCTTC. Translated, it gives CASSFFTGFRNYGYTF.

This clonotype has only a few counts. The gene calls are TRBV4-2 and TRBJ2-1; 9 nucleotides agree with TRBD2. Germline trimming cut 1 base from V and 10 bases from J; bases unmatched to any gene: 14. This CDR3 region has 17 residues. Germline V CDR1 and CDR2: LGHNA, YNFKEQ. The CDR3 coding sequence is TGTGCCAGCAGCCAAGGGCCGGGACTAGCTACAATAATGGAGCAGTTCTTC. It encodes CASSQGPGLATIMEQFF.

This rearrangement joins TRBV5-1 to TRBJ2-1, with 9 nucleotides matching TRBD1. The CDR3 consists of 12 residues. Germline V gene sequence: CDR1 SGHRS, CDR2 YFSETQ. Trimming took 0 bases from V and 13 from J; bases not matched to a gene: 2. In DNA form, the CDR3 reads TGCGCCAGCAGCTTGGAGGACAGGGGCCAGTTCTTC. This codes for CASSLEDRGQFF.

The rearrangement uses TRBV5-1 and TRBJ2-3; D gene uncertain. This CDR3 region has 11 residues. The V end lost 0 bases, the J end lost 11 bases, and 7 bases lay between the germline ends. Per the germline V gene, CDR1 is SGHRS and CDR2 is YFSETQ. The CDR3 DNA reads as TGCGCCAGCAGCTTGGAAGGGCGGCAGTATTTT. It is translated as CASSLEGRQYF.

This clonotype was recorded a few times. V usage is TRBV12-3 or TRBV12-4 and J usage is TRBJ2-3; D gene unclear. V shed 2 bases and J shed 5 bases, with 8 bases lying between them. The CDR3 is 13 residues long. CDR3 residues: CASSLQLGDTQYF. The DNA for the CDR3 is TGTGCCAGCAGTTTACAGCTCGGAGATACGCAGTATTTT.

This clonotype has a count of ten or more. The chain has TRBV4-1 and TRBJ2-1; D perhaps matches TRBD2 (6 bases). Between the trimmed V and J ends, which lost 0 bases and 9 bases, there was a span of 15 bases. CDR3 size: 15 residues. CDR1 and CDR2 from the germline V gene are MGHRA and YSYEKL. CDR3 protein: CASSQETGVLGEQFF. The CDR3 region has the DNA TGCGCCAGCAGCCAAGAAACGGGAGTATTGGGTGAGCAGTTCTTC.

This clonotype occurred a few times. The chain joins TRBV5-1 to TRBJ2-3, with D maybe TRBD2 (6 bases). Trimming left V 2 bases short and J 1 base short, with 17 bases between. This CDR3 is built from 17 residues. Germline assignment: CDR1 SGHRS and CDR2 YFSETQ. The CDR3 loop is CASSFRPTRGGTDTQYF. The CDR3 DNA reads TGCGCCAGCAGCTTTCGGCCAACCCGCGGGGGCACAGATACGCAGTATTTT.

J is TRBJ2-5 and V is TRBV6-1; a possible D gene is TRBD1 (6 bases). This CDR3 has 14 amino acids. V was cut by 6 bases and J by 1 base, with 12 bases left in between. Germline V CDR1 and CDR2: MNHNS, SASEGT. CDR3 region: CASRAGQPQETQYF. Written as DNA, the CDR3 is TGTGCCAGCAGGGCCGGACAGCCCCAAGAGACCCAGTACTTC.

Only a few counts were recorded for this clonotype. This chain joins TRBV20-1 and TRBJ1-2; TRBD1 agrees at 7 bases. The junction had 12 bases not matched to a gene; V was cut back by 3 bases and J by 8 bases. The germline V gene encodes CDR1 DFQATT and CDR2 SNEGSKA (reference sequence). The CDR3 is 14 amino acids. The CDR3 DNA is TGCAGTGCTAGGACCGGGACAGATGGACACGGCTACACCTTC. Translation: CSARTGTDGHGYTF.

The rearrangement uses TRBV20-1 and TRBJ1-2; D remains unclear. Between the trimmed V and J ends, which lost 3 bases and 5 bases, there was a span of 13 bases. The CDR3 runs 13 residues. CDR1 is DFQATT, CDR2 SNEGSKA, per germline (reference sequence). The CDR3 coding sequence is TGCAGTGCTAGTGGATATCCCGATTATGGCTACACCTTC. Residues: CSASGYPDYGYTF.

The chain employs TRBV6-5 and TRBJ2-7; 8 bases are shared with TRBD1. V lost 4 bases, J lost 5 bases, and 7 bases stayed unmatched. This CDR3 comprises 14 residues. From germline, CDR1 is MNHEY and CDR2 SVGAGI. The CDR3 region is CASSSVDRVHEQYF. CDR3 coding DNA: TGTGCCAGCAGTTCCGTGGACAGGGTGCACGAGCAGTACTTC.

The genes are TRBV12-3 or TRBV12-4 and TRBJ2-7, with a possible D match to TRBD1 (6 bases). V was clipped by 6 bases and J by 5 bases, with 17 bases between them. The CDR3 loop spans 14 amino acids. CDR3 in DNA: TGTGCCAGCAGCCGAGATCCAGGGGTCCACGAGCAGTACTTC. This sequence encodes CASSRDPGVHEQYF.

This clonotype appeared a few times. This chain connects TRBV12-3 or TRBV12-4 to TRBJ2-1, with TRBD1 matching 9 bases. The CDR3 contains 14 residues. Trimming removed 8 bases from V and 5 bases from J; junction bases left unmatched: 7. DNA of the CDR3: TGTGCCAGCGGCTCCGGGACAGGGCACAATGAGCAGTTCTTC. It codes for CASGSGTGHNEQFF.

Of note for this clonotype: Mismatch with germline at one junction end may stem from a read error. The chain is built from TRBV11-2 and TRBJ2-1; TRBD1 aligns across 7 bases. CDR1 and CDR2 (germline): SGHAT, FQNNGV. This CDR3 comprises 15 residues. The CDR3 coding sequence is TGTGCCAGCAGCTTAGGACAGGGCTCCTACAATAAGCAGTTCTTC. This translates into CASSLGQGSYNKQFF.

The genes are TRBV20-1 and TRBJ1-2; D uncertain. V lost 3 bases and J 7 bases, leaving 18 bases between the germline ends. In germline, CDR1 is DFQATT, CDR2 SNEGSKA (reference sequence). CDR3 length: 14 amino acids. CDR3 in DNA: TGCAGTGCTAGTGGCAGCCTACTGTCGGGTGGCTACACCTTC. It translates to CSASGSLLSGGYTF.

This clonotype turned up a few times. The chain is built from TRBV28 and TRBJ2-7; 8 positions agree with TRBD1. The germline CDR1 and CDR2 sequences are MDHEN and SYDVKM. After removal of 8 bases from V and 3 bases from J, the junction contained 6 bases not matched to a gene. CDR3 length: 13 residues. CDR3 nucleotides: TGTGCCAGCGGGACAGGTCCCTACTACGAGCAGTACTTC. It is translated as CASGTGPYYEQYF.

In this sample, this clonotype turned up a few times. V and J are TRBV7-3 and TRBJ2-7, with D hard to call. This CDR3 spans 14 amino acids. Germline CDR1 SGHTA, CDR2 FQGTGA. V was pared by 2 bases and J by 1 base, with 9 bases between. CDR3 coding DNA: TGTGCCAGCAGCTTAGTCGGGCAATCCTACGAGCAGTACTTC. The encoded protein is CASSLVGQSYEQYF.

The rearrangement uses TRBV4-1 and TRBJ2-4, with a weak D call TRBD1 (6 bases). The J call may not be correct, given that the DNA end is closer to TRBJ2-7. Germline CDR1 reads MGHRA; CDR2 reads YSYEKL. This CDR3 is 17 amino acids long. The chain's CDR3 is CASSPSMGTQKPYEQYF. The CDR3, as DNA: TGCGCCAGCAGCCCCTCGATGGGGACACAAAAGCCGTACGAGCAGTACTTC.

This clonotype was observed a handful of times. This chain joins TRBV4-1 and TRBJ1-2; D perhaps matches TRBD1 (6 bases). Deletions cut 2 bases from V and 3 bases from J, with 25 bases between. CDR1 MGHRA and CDR2 YSYEKL come from the germline V gene. The CDR3 is 19 residues long. As DNA, the CDR3 is TGCGCCAGCAGCCAACCAGAGGGGGGACAAGGCCTAACCGACTATGGCTACACCTTC. Encoded protein: CASSQPEGGQGLTDYGYTF.

In its sample, this clonotype was seen many times. The rearrangement joins TRBV25-1 to TRBJ2-5, with D tentatively TRBD1 (5 bases). The DNA end lines up better with TRBJ2-7; the J call may be wrong. Germline V gene lookup returns CDR1 MGHDK and CDR2 SYGVNS. The CDR3 loop spans 11 amino acids. The chain's CDR3 is CASSLRDEQYF. As DNA, the CDR3 is TGTGCCAGCAGTCTCAGGGACGAGCAGTACTTC.

This sequence joins TRBV24-1 and TRBJ2-6; D is possibly TRBD1 (5 bases). V was trimmed by 4 bases and J by 0 bases, leaving 9 bases between them. The CDR3 spans 16 residues. Germline V gene data show CDR1 as KGHDR and CDR2 as SFDVKD. CDR3 bases: TGTGCCACCAGTGACTCGACAGCCTCTGGGGCCAACGTCCTGACTTTC. Residues: CATSDSTASGANVLTF.

This clonotype was recorded only once. V usage is TRBV5-1 and J usage is TRBJ2-1; no clear D. V was shortened by 0 bases and J by 2 bases, with 12 bases between the two germline ends. The CDR3 has 16 residues. CDR1 is SGHRS, CDR2 YFSETQ, per germline. The CDR3 DNA is TGCGCCAGCAGCTTGGCGACAAATAGCCCCTACAATGAGCAGTTCTTC. Its translation is CASSLATNSPYNEQFF.

The V gene is TRBV7-9, the J gene TRBJ2-1, with D unresolved. Per the germline V gene, CDR1 is SEHNR and CDR2 is FQNEAQ (reference sequence). There are 13 residues in the CDR3. V lost 5 bases and J 7 bases, leaving 12 bases between the germline ends. DNA of the CDR3: TGTGCCAGCAGCCGGACGAGCGAAAATGAGCAGTTCTTC. Its translation is CASSRTSENEQFF.

This CDR3 reads CASSLGGLAGAGPHEQFF. The CDR3, as DNA: TGTGCCAGCAGCTTAGGGGGGCTAGCGGGGGCAGGCCCCCATGAGCAGTTCTTC. The chain uses TRBV7-9 and TRBJ2-1; 10 bases are a match to TRBD2. The CDR3 covers 18 residues. V dropped 1 base and J dropped 8; count of bases not matched to a gene: 14. CDR1 is SEHNR, CDR2 FQNEAQ, per germline (reference sequence). Full variable domain (rest looked up from reference TRBV7-9 and TRBJ2-1): DTGVSQNPRHKITKRGQNVTFRCDPISEHNRLYWYRQTLGQGPEFLTYFQNEAQLEKSRLLSDRFSAERPKGSFSTLEIQRTEQGDSAMYLCASSLGGLAGAGPHEQFFGPGTRLTVL.

The chain links TRBV18 to TRBJ2-1; D may match TRBD1 or TRBD2 (5 bases each). V lost 4 bases and J lost 7, with 11 bases in between. The CDR3 extends over 13 amino acids. Germline-derived CDR1 and CDR2 are KGHSH and LQKENI. CDR3 sequence reads: CASSRGEGNEQFF. CDR3 in DNA: TGTGCCAGCTCACGCGGCGAGGGGAATGAGCAGTTCTTC.

The chain couples TRBV5-1 to TRBJ1-1, with D possibly TRBD1 on 6 matching bases. Germline CDR1 SGHRS, CDR2 YFSETQ. Trimming took off 7 bases at V and 5 bases at J, with 18 bases between the two ends. The CDR3 has 14 residues. The CDR3 here is CASGRQETGTEAFF. Here the CDR3 DNA reads TGCGCCAGCGGCCGACAGGAGACGGGGACTGAAGCTTTCTTT.